These 17 T cell receptor beta chains were sequenced from one sample in a study of cytomegalovirus exposure and HLA in healthy donors. PCR primers comprised 60 Vbeta and 13 Jbeta primers. Assay: immunoSEQ multiplex PCR; the TCRdb copy retains only in-frame clones and omits some. The table shows 70,000 to 95,000 clones, with 76% occurring only once. Sequencing was done on a sample of PBMCs. The source is a young man in good health and CMV-seropositive.

V usage is TRBV9 and J usage is TRBJ1-1; D uncertain. There are 14 residues in the CDR3. Germline loops: CDR1 SGDLS, CDR2 YYNGEE. V shed 0 bases and J shed 6 bases, with 12 bases lying between them. Here the CDR3 reads CASSVGAGPPEAFF. CDR3 in DNA: TGTGCCAGCAGCGTAGGGGCGGGTCCCCCTGAAGCTTTCTTT.

The chain combines TRBV2 with TRBJ1-5; 7 bases agree with TRBD1. Looked up from germline, CDR1 is SNHLY and CDR2 is FYNNEI. With V trimmed by 4 bases and J by 7 bases, 7 bases remained unmatched. The CDR3 length is 14 residues. CDR3 loop: CASSVGRGKQPQHF. CDR3 nucleotides: TGTGCCAGCAGTGTGGGCAGGGGGAAACAGCCCCAGCATTTT.

Regarding this clone: Its ends do not fully match the called genes, so a read error is possible. The CDR3 DNA reads TGTTCCAGCCTGGGGGTAGCGGGGGGGACCGAGACCCAGTACTTC. It translates to CSSLGVAGGTETQYF. The chain recombines TRBV7-9 with TRBJ2-5; 11 nucleotides match TRBD2. Germline V gene lookup returns CDR1 SEHNR and CDR2 FQNEAQ (reference sequence). The CDR3 runs to 15 residues.

The genes are TRBV2 and TRBJ1-5, with TRBD1 matching 7 bases. Trimming at V came to 6 bases and at J to 0 bases, leaving 5 bases not matched to a gene. Germline V gives CDR1 SNHLY, CDR2 FYNNEI. CDR3 size: 15 residues. CDR3 sequence: CASRRTGYSNQPQHF. The CDR3 DNA follows: TGTGCCAGCAGGAGGACAGGTTATAGCAATCAGCCCCAGCATTTT.

This chain uses TRBV5-6 with TRBJ1-3; a possible D gene is TRBD1 (6 bases). CDR3 size: 16 residues. Trimming removed 4 bases from V and 0 bases from J, with 14 bases in between. Germline V lookup: CDR1 SGHDT, CDR2 YYEEEE. The CDR3: CASSRLQGSSGNTIYF. CDR3 DNA: TGTGCCAGCAGCCGTCTACAGGGTAGCTCTGGAAACACCATATATTTT.

The V and J genes are TRBV7-9 and TRBJ1-2; D ambiguous. There are 11 residues in the CDR3. V lost 2 bases and J 8 bases, leaving 6 bases between the germline ends. The V gene's germline CDR1 is SEHNR and CDR2 FQNEAQ (reference sequence). CDR3 protein: CASSLNQGYTF. CDR3 in DNA: TGTGCCAGCAGCTTAAACCAGGGCTACACCTTC.

The chain has TRBV6-5 and TRBJ2-1; a weak D match, TRBD2 (5 bases). Deletions cut 6 bases from V and 7 bases from J, with 13 bases between. Germline values: CDR1 MNHEY, CDR2 SVGAGI. The CDR3 loop spans 13 amino acids. CDR3 sequence reads: CASRRAALNEQFF. DNA of the CDR3: TGTGCCAGCAGGCGGGCAGCTCTGAATGAGCAGTTCTTC.

Details on this clone: A junction end diverges from the germline sequence, so it may reflect a read error. In DNA form, the CDR3 reads TGTGCCAGCAGATTATCTATCCGGACTAGAGGCAATACGCAGTATTTT. Amino acid sequence: CASRLSIRTRGNTQYF. The V and J genes are TRBV28 and TRBJ2-3; 7 positions agree with TRBD2. The germline CDR1 and CDR2 sequences are MDHEN and SYDVKM. The CDR3 consists of 16 residues.

In DNA form, the CDR3 reads TGCGCCAGCAGCCAAGTAGCGGGAGGGGTAGAGACCCAGTACTTC. This translates into CASSQVAGGVETQYF. This chain links TRBV4-3 with TRBJ2-5, with 11 bases fitting TRBD2. V shed 1 base and J 4 bases; nucleotides not matched to a gene: 2. Per germline, CDR1 LGHNA and CDR2 YSLEER. CDR3 length: 15 amino acids.

This clone has a handful of counts. The V and J genes are TRBV28 and TRBJ2-7; 7 bases map to TRBD2. The CDR3 runs to 17 residues. The J segment lost 2 bases and the V segment lost 6 bases, leaving 16 bases of the junction unmatched. The germline gives CDR1 MDHEN, CDR2 SYDVKM. CDR3 in DNA: TGTGCCAGCAGCTCTATTAGCCGGGCGGGAGTCACCTACGAGCAGTACTTC. It codes for CASSSISRAGVTYEQYF.

J is TRBJ2-7 and V is TRBV11-2, with 13 bases lining up with TRBD2. The CDR3 runs 14 residues. V shed 2 bases and J 7 bases; nucleotides not matched to a gene: 2. Germline CDR1 and CDR2: SGHAT and FQNNGV. This chain's CDR3 is CASSLQGLAGEQYF. The CDR3 DNA sequence: TGTGCCAGCAGCTTACAGGGACTAGCGGGAGAGCAGTACTTC.

This clone was seen a few times. The chain is built from TRBV21-1 and TRBJ2-1; the listed D gene, TRBD2, was not tested against the DNA. TRBV21-1 is designated a pseudogene. The CDR3 runs to 17 residues. In DNA form, the CDR3 reads TGTGCCAGCAGACCTAGACCCGTGCGTCCCCTGACCAATGAGCAGTTCTTC. This gives the protein CASRPRPVRPLTNEQFF.

This rearrangement joins TRBV7-2 to TRBJ2-2; D not certain. V lost 2 bases and J lost 7, with 5 bases in between. The CDR3 spans 12 residues. Germline CDR1 reads SGHTA; CDR2 reads FQGNSA. The CDR3 coding sequence is TGTGCCAGCAGCTTAAGAGTCGGGGAGCTGTTTTTT. Amino acid sequence: CASSLRVGELFF. The variable domain in full, with the rest retrieved from reference TRBV7-2 and TRBJ2-2, is GAGVSQSPSNKVTEKGKDVELRCDPISGHTALYWYRQSLGQGLEFLIYFQGNSAPDKSGLPSDRFSAERTGGSVSTLTIQRTQQEDSAVYLCASSLRVGELFFGEGSRLTVL.

The chain joins TRBV6-6 to TRBJ2-3; D gene uncertain. Deletions cut 3 bases from V and 4 bases from J, with 11 bases between. CDR1 and CDR2 (germline): MNHNY, SVGAGI (reference sequence). The CDR3 totals 14 residues. CDR3 nucleotides: TGTGCCAGCAGTTATGTTAGCCCCGCAGATACGCAGTATTTT. Translated, it gives CASSYVSPADTQYF.

This chain joins TRBV28 and TRBJ2-5, with D possibly TRBD1 on 6 matching bases. There are 16 residues in the CDR3. Germline V lookup: CDR1 MDHEN, CDR2 SYDVKM. V lost 1 base and J 5 bases, leaving 17 bases between the germline ends. CDR3 DNA sequence: TGTGCCAGCAGTTTATCCCTATTACAGGGTTGGGAGACCCAGTACTTC. It encodes CASSLSLLQGWETQYF.

This clone was detected only once. The V gene is TRBV6-5, the J gene TRBJ2-3, with D uncertain. V lost 5 bases to trimming and J lost 5 bases, with 8 bases between them. This CDR3 is built from 12 residues. Germline values: CDR1 MNHEY, CDR2 SVGAGI. CDR3 region: CASSRTGDTQYF. CDR3 DNA sequence: TGTGCCAGCAGTCGCACGGGAGATACGCAGTATTTT.

The rearrangement links TRBV28 to TRBJ2-3; TRBD2 aligns across 10 bases. The CDR3 length is 13 residues. Trimming cost V 10 bases and J 3 bases; bases outside gene matches: 4. Germline values: CDR1 MDHEN, CDR2 SYDVKM. The DNA of the CDR3 is TGTGCCACTCTAGCGGGAGTGACAGATACGCAGTATTTT. Translation gives CATLAGVTDTQYF.